What follows is one T cell receptor beta chain and its context. The V gene's germline CDR1 is SGHRS and CDR2 YFSETQ. V was pared by 4 bases and J by 3 bases, with 3 bases of the junction left unmatched. The CDR3 extends over 14 amino acids. This sample was taken from a study of cytomegalovirus exposure and HLA in healthy donors. Study-wide background: Inside one of the first data releases sat about 85 million unique TCRs taken from HLA-typed donors.

This PCR relied on a set of 60 Vbeta primers and 13 Jbeta primers. Clones were sequenced by immunoSEQ multiplex PCR, and TCRdb holds only the in-frame ones, with some missing. This sample yields 160,000 or so clones, of which 82% are seen a single time; around 7% belongs to the top ten. The TCR sequence derives from a woman between 45 and 60 years old in good health and CMV-seropositive. The sequencing sample was made of PBMCs. The rearrangement uses TRBV5-1 and TRBJ2-2; 7 bases line up with TRBD1. DNA for the CDR3: TGCGCCAGCAGCGCGCAGGGGGACACCGGGGAGCTGTTTTTT. This encodes CASSAQGDTGELFF.